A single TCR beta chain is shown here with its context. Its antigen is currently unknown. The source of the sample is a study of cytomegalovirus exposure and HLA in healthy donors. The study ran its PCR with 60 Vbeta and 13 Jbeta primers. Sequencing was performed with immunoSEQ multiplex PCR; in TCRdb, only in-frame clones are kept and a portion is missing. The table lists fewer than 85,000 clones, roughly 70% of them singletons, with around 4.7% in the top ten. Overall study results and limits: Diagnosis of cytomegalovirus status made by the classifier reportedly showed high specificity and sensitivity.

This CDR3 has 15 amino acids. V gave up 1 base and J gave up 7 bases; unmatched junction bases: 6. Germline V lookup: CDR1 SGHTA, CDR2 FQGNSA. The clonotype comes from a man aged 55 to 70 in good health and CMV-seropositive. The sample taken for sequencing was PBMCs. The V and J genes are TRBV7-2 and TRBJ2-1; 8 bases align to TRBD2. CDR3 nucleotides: TGTGCCAGCAGCTTAGGTAGCGGGGTGGGTAATGAGCAGTTCTTC. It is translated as CASSLGSGVGNEQFF. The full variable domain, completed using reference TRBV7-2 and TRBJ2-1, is GAGVSQSPSNKVTEKGKDVELRCDPISGHTALYWYRQSLGQGLEFLIYFQGNSAPDKSGLPSDRFSAERTGGSVSTLTIQRTQQEDSAVYLCASSLGSGVGNEQFFGPGTRLTVL.